The 5 T cell receptor beta chains below all came from one sample that was sequenced in a study of sequential checkpoint blockade in melanoma. The treatment denotes: randomized to nivolumab then ipilimumab (arm A) or the reverse (arm B). Measured with immunoSEQ multiplex PCR; TCRdb has only the in-frame clones, and not every one. In the table there are tens of thousands of clones, about 88% of which are singletons. This specimen consisted of CD8+ T cells sorted from blood (inferred from file names), obtained from a patient given nivolumab and ipilimumab in sequence. These TCRs come from a human donor with melanoma.

There are a few counts of this clone. The chain uses TRBV28 and TRBJ2-7; D not resolved. The CDR3 loop spans 11 amino acids. The germline V gene has CDR1 MDHEN and CDR2 SYDVKM. Between the trimmed V and J ends, which lost 6 bases and 4 bases, there was a span of 7 bases. The CDR3 spells CASSLGYEQYF. CDR3 in DNA: TGTGCCAGCAGCCTCGGGTACGAGCAGTACTTC.

In DNA, the CDR3 is TGTGCCAGCAGCGTCTACGGGTCGAACACTGAAGCTTTCTTT. Residues: CASSVYGSNTEAFF. V is TRBV9 and J is TRBJ1-1; no reliable D call. The ends were cut back, 2 bases at V and 1 base at J, with 9 bases in the middle. The CDR3 sequence is 14 residues long. CDR1 and CDR2 from the germline V gene are SGDLS and YYNGEE.

J is TRBJ2-7 and V is TRBV6-5, with 10 positions matching TRBD1. The germline V gene encodes CDR1 MNHEY and CDR2 SVGAGI. Trimming cost V 4 bases and J 3 bases; bases outside gene matches: 3. The CDR3 length is 14 residues. The CDR3 DNA reads TGTGCCAGCAGTTCCGGGACAGGGGACTACGAGCAGTACTTC. It is translated as CASSSGTGDYEQYF.

This clone came up a few times. The chain employs TRBV7-8 and TRBJ2-3, with TRBD1 matching over 8 bases. The CDR3 covers 14 residues. Looked up from germline, CDR1 is SGHVS and CDR2 is FQNEAQ. J gave up 4 bases and V 2 bases, and 2 bases lay outside the gene matches. CDR3 residues: CASSLTQGADTQYF. The CDR3 nucleotides read TGTGCCAGCAGCTTAACACAGGGGGCAGATACGCAGTATTTT. Filled out from reference TRBV7-8 and TRBJ2-3, the complete variable domain reads GAGVSQSPRYKVAKRGQDVALRCDPISGHVSLFWYQQALGQGPEFLTYFQNEAQLDKSGLPSDRFFAERPEGSVSTLKIQRTQQEDSAVYLCASSLTQGADTQYFGPGTRLTVL.

The chain is built from TRBV5-5 and TRBJ1-1; 8 bases are shared with TRBD1. V was clipped by 0 bases and J by 3 bases; unmatched bases: 7. Germline V gene data show CDR1 as SGHKS and CDR2 as YYEKEE (reference sequence). The CDR3 has 16 residues. The CDR3 here is CASSLVSGGFDTEAFF. The CDR3 DNA reads as TGTGCCAGCAGCTTGGTTTCAGGGGGCTTCGACACTGAAGCTTTCTTT.